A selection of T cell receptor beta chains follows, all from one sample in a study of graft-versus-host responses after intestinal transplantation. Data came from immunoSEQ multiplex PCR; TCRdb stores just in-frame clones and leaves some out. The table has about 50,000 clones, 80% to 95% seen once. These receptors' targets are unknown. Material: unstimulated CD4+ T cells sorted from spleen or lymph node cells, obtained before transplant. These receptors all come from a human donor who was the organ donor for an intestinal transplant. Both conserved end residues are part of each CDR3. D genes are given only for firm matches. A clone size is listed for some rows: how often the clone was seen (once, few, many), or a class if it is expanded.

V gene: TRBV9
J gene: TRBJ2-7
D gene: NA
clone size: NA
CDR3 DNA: TGTGCCAGCAGCCCCCGGGACGACGAGCAGTACTTC
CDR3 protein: CASSPRDDEQYF

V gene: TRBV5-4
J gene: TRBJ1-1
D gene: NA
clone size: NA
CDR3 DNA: TGTGCCAGCAGCTTTTCCGGGGGTGAAGCTTTCTTT
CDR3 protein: CASSFSGGEAFF

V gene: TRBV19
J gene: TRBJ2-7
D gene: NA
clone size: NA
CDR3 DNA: TGTGCCAGTAGCAGGGTTGGGACCTACGAGCAGTACTTC
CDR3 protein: CASSRVGTYEQYF

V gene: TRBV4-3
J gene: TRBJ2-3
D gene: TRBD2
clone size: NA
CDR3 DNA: TGCGCCAGCAGCTCTCGGACTAGCGGGAAAGGGGATACGCAGTATTTT
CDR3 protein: CASSSRTSGKGDTQYF

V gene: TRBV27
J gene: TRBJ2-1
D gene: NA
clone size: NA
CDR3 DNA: TGTGCCAGCAGTTTTGTCTGGCGGGACAATGAGCAGTTCTTC
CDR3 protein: CASSFVWRDNEQFF

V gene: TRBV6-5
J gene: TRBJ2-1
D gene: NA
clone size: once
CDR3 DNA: TGTGCCAGCAGTTCCGGACGGTGGGATGAGCAGTTCTTC
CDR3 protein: CASSSGRWDEQFF

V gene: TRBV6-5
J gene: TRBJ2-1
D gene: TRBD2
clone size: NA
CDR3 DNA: TGTGCCAGCAGTGCAGCGGGAGGGCCGGGTGAGCAGTTCTTC
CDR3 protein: CASSAAGGPGEQFF

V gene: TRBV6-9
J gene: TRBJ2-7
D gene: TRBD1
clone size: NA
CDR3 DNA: TGTGCCAGCAGACCCGGGACAGAGTATTCCTACGAGCAGTACTTC
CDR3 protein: CASRPGTEYSYEQYF

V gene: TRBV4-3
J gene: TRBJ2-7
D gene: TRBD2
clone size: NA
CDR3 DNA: TGCGCCAGCAGCCGGACTAGTGACGAGCAGTACTTC
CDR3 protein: CASSRTSDEQYF

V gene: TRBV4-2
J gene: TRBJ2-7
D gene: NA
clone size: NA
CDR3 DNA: TGTGCCAGCAGCCAAGATCCGGGTCGGGGGGAGCAGTACTTC
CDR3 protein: CASSQDPGRGEQYF

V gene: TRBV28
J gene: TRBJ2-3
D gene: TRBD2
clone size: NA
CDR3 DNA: TGTGCCAGCAGTTTATGGGGACTAGCGGGAGGGCCCGGTGGCACAGATACGCAGTATTTT
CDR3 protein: CASSLWGLAGGPGGTDTQYF

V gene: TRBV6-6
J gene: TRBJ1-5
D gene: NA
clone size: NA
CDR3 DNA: TGTGCCAGCAGTTACTCGGGGGCGAGCAATCAGCCCCAGCATTTT
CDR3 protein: CASSYSGASNQPQHF

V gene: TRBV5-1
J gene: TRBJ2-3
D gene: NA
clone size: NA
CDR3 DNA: TGCGCCAGCAGCTTGGAAAAGGACGGCCGGTATTACACAGATACGCAGTATTTT
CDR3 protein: CASSLEKDGRYYTDTQYF

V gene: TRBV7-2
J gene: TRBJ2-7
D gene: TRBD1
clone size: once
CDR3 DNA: TGTGCCAGCAGCTATCCAGGGGGCTCCTACGAGCAGTACTTC
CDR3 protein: CASSYPGGSYEQYF

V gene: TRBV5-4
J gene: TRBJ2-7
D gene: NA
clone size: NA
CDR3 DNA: TGTGCCAGCAGCCCGGCTTTACAGTCCTACGAGCAGTACTTC
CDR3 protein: CASSPALQSYEQYF

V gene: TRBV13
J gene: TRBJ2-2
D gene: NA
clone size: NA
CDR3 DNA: TGTGCCAGCAGCTTCAGGGGGGCGGGAAACACCGGGGAGCTGTTTTTT
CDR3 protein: CASSFRGAGNTGELFF

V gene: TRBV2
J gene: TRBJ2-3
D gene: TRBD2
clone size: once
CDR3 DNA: TGTGCCAGCAGCCTGACTAGCCGGCCCACAGATACGCAGTATTTT
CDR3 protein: CASSLTSRPTDTQYF

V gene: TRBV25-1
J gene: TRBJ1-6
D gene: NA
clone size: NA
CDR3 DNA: TGTGCCAGCAGTGAATGGGGACAATATAATTCACCCCTCCACTTT
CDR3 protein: CASSEWGQYNSPLHF

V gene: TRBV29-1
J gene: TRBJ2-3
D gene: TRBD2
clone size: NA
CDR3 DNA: TGCAGCGCTAGGACTAGCCTCACAGATACGCAGTATTTT
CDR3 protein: CSARTSLTDTQYF

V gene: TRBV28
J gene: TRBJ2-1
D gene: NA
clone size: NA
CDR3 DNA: TGTGCCAGCAGTGAGCGGAAGCGGCAGAGTTTCGATGAGCAGTTCTTC
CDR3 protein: CASSERKRQSFDEQFF

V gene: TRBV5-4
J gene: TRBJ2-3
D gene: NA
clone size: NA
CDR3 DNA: TGTGCCAGCAGCTTATCCGTTCACACGACAGATACGCAGTATTTT
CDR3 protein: CASSLSVHTTDTQYF

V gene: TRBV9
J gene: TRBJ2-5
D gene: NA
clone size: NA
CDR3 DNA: TGTGCCAGCAGCGTGGCCGATCTAGAGGAGACCCAGTACTTC
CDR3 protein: CASSVADLEETQYF

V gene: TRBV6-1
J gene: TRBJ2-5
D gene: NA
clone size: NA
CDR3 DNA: TGTGCCAGCAGTGGGGGCGGAGAGACCCAGTACTTC
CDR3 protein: CASSGGGETQYF

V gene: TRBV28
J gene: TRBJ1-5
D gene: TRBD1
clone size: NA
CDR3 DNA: TGTGCCAGCAGTCCCCGGACAGGGGGCCCCAATCAGCCCCAGCATTTT
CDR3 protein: CASSPRTGGPNQPQHF

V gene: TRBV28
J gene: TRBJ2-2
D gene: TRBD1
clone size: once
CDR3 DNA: TGTGCCAGCAGTCAACAAGACAGGGGGCGCCCCGGGGAGCTGTTTTTT
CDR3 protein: CASSQQDRGRPGELFF

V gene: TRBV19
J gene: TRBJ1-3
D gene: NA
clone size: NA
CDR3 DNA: TGTGCCAGTAGTAGACGGGACTCCCCACTAGGAAACACCATATATTTT
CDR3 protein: CASSRRDSPLGNTIYF

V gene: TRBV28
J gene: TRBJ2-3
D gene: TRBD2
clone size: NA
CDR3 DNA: TGTGCCAGCTCGGGACTAGCTTTTAGCACAGATACGCAGTATTTT
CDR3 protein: CASSGLAFSTDTQYF

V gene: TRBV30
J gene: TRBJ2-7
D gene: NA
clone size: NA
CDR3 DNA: TGTGCCTGGAGTAAAGACACCTCCCTCTACGAGCAGTACTTC
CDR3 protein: CAWSKDTSLYEQYF

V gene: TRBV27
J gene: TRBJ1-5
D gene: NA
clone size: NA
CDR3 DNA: TGTGCCAGCAGTTTATGGCTGAATAGCAATCAGCCCCAGCATTTT
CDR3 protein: CASSLWLNSNQPQHF

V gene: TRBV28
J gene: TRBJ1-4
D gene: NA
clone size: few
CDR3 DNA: TGTGCCAGCAGTTTCAGTATGAGTTATGAAAAACTGTTTTTT
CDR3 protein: CASSFSMSYEKLFF

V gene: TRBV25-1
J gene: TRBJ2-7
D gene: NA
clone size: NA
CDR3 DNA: TGTGCCAGCAGTGAATACGGAGCTCAGTACTTC
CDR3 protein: CASSEYGAQYF

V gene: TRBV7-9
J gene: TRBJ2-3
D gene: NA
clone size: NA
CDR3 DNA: TGTGCCAGCAGCTTTCTCTTAGGCGGTAGCACAGATACGCAGTATTTT
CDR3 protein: CASSFLLGGSTDTQYF

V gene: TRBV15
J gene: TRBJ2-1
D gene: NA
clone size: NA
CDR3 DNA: TGTGCCACCAGCGGGGTTCTATTAATTTACAATGAGCAGTTCTTC
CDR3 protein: CATSGVLLIYNEQFF

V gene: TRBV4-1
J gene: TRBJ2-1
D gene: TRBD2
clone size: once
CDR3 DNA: TGCGCCAGCAGCCAAGGGGGACTAGCGGGAGAAAGGCATGAGCAGTTCTTC
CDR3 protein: CASSQGGLAGERHEQFF

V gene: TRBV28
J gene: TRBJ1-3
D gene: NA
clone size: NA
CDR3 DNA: TGTGCCAGCAGTTCGGGGGGGAATAGAAACACCATATATTTT
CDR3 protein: CASSSGGNRNTIYF

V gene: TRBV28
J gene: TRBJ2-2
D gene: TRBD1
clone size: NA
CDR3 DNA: TGTGCCAGCAGTTTGTCGGGACAGGGGGGAACCGGGGAGCTGTTTTTT
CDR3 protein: CASSLSGQGGTGELFF

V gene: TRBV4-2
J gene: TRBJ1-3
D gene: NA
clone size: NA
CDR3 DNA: TGTGCCAGCAGCCAAGACCGGTCTTTTGGAAACACCATATATTTT
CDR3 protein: CASSQDRSFGNTIYF

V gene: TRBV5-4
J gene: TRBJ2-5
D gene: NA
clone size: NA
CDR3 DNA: TGTGCCAGCAGCCTTGGAACAGACCAAGAGACCCAGTACTTC
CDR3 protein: CASSLGTDQETQYF

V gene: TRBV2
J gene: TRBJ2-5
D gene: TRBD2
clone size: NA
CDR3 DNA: TGTGCCAGCAGTGAAGAAGTAGCGGGAGGGCTAGAGACCCAGTACTTC
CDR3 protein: CASSEEVAGGLETQYF

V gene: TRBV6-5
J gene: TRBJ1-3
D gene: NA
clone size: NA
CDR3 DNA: TGTGCCAGCAGTTACTCTCCGACAGTCTCTGGAAACACCATATATTTT
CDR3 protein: CASSYSPTVSGNTIYF

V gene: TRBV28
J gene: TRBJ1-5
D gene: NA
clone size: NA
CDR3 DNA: TGTGCCAGCAGTTTTAAGGGTGCGCCGAGCAATCAGCCCCAGCATTTT
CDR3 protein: CASSFKGAPSNQPQHF

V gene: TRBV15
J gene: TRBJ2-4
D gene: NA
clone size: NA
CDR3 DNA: TGTGCCACCAGCAGGGATTCATGGGGAGCCAAAAACATTCAGTACTTC
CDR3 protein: CATSRDSWGAKNIQYF

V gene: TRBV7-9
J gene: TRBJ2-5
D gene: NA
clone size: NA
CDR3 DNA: TGTGCCAGCAGCTTATATAGTGGCCAAGAGACCCAGTACTTC
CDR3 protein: CASSLYSGQETQYF

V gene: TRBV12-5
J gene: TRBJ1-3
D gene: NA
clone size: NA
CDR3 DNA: TGTGCTAGTGGGGTTGGAAACACCATATATTTT
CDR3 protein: CASGVGNTIYF

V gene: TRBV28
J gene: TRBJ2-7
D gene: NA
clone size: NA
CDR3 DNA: TGTGCCAGCAGCGAAGCCTACGAGCAGTACTTC
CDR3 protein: CASSEAYEQYF

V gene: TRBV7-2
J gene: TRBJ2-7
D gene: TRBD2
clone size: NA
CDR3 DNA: TGTGCCAGCAGCTTAGCTAGCGGGAGCTACGAGCAGTACTTC
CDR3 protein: CASSLASGSYEQYF

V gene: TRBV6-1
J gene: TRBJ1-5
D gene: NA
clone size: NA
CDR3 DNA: TGTGCCAGCAGTGAAGGACGACAGGTAGTCCTTCAGCCCCAGCATTTT
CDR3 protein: CASSEGRQVVLQPQHF

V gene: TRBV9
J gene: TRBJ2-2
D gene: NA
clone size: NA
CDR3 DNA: TGTGCCAGCAGCAAAGGTAACACCGGGGAGCTGTTTTTT
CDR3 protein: CASSKGNTGELFF

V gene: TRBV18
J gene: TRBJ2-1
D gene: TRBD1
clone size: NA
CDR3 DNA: TGTGCCAGCTCACAGGACAGGAATGAGCAGTTCTTC
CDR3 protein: CASSQDRNEQFF

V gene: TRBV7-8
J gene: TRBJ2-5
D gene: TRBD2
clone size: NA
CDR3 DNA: TGTGCCAGCAGACGAGGGAGGGATAAGAGTGAGACCCAGTACTTC
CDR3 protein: CASRRGRDKSETQYF

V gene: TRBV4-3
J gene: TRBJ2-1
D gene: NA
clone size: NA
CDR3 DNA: TGCGCCAGCAGCCAAGCCCCACTAGCAGCAGACAATGAGCAGTTCTTC
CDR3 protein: CASSQAPLAADNEQFF